This T cell receptor beta chain was identified during a study of cytomegalovirus exposure and HLA in healthy donors. Looking at the study overall: Among about 179 million T cells, an earlier analysis found roughly 110 million unique TCR beta sequences. Counted in an early data release were some 81 million unique TCRs from HLA-typed donors. General study findings and limits: Previous analysis showed most TCR beta V segments were productive about 90% or about 30% of the time. Confirmation was obtained in vitro that three CMV-associated chains are specific for CMV antigens.

Primers included in the PCR were 60 Vbeta and 13 Jbeta primers. Generated by immunoSEQ multiplex PCR, the TCRdb table keeps only in-frame clones and is missing some. The profile shows approximately 110,000 clones, over 80% of them singletons. This clone occurred a few times. The antigen remains undetermined. This CDR3 contains 15 residues. Germline CDR1 reads ENHRY; CDR2 reads SYGVKD. Trimming pared 4 bases from V and 2 bases from J, leaving 12 bases between. The TCR was taken from a man aged 50 to 59 in good health and CMV-seronegative. Sequences were obtained from PBMCs. V usage is TRBV10-3 and J usage is TRBJ1-3; D uncertain. CDR3 protein: CAISAGALAGNTIYF. The DNA for the CDR3 is TGTGCCATCAGTGCCGGAGCTCTGGCTGGAAACACCATATATTTT.